What follows are 27 T cell receptor beta chains derived from one specimen sequenced in a study of vaccination and CD4 T cells after COVID-19. As for treatment: approximately 9-day PBMC culture with coronavirus spike peptide pools or control peptides (ViraFEST assay). Researchers used the Oncomine TCR Beta short-read assay to sequence DNA from cultured CD4+ T cells. Each CDR3 protein gets one entry after TCRdb re-called the PCR reads with MiXCR. The repertoire holds over 14,000 distinct CDR3 sequences, with approximately 53% as singletons. These TCRs are of unknown antigen specificity. The sequenced sample was CD4+ T cells from blood, cultured in vitro. The receptors shown here come from a human donor who had recovered from COVID-19.

The V and J genes are TRBV20-1 and TRBJ2-1; TRBD2 aligns across 12 bases. The CDR3 has 16 amino acids. CDR1 DFQATT and CDR2 SNEGSKA come from the germline V gene (reference sequence). The V gene end was trimmed by 3 bases and the J gene end by 6 bases; junction bases not matched to a gene: 9. The CDR3 nucleotides read TGCAGTGCTAGCACCCCGACTAGCGGGAGTATCAATGAGCAGTTCTTC. Translated: CSASTPTSGSINEQFF.

The chain couples TRBV20-1 to TRBJ1-2; TRBD1 matches at 8 bases. Germline values: CDR1 DFQATT, CDR2 SNEGSKA (reference sequence). Trimming cost V 0 bases and J 4 bases; bases outside gene matches: 7. The length of the CDR3 is 15 residues. In nucleotides, the CDR3 is TGCAGTGCTAGAGATACCCAACAGGGGGGCTATGGCTACACCTTC. Translated, it gives CSARDTQQGGYGYTF.

The chain combines TRBV15 with TRBJ1-5; D is ambiguous. This CDR3 contains 14 residues. The V gene lost 0 bases and the J gene lost 2 bases, with 5 bases spanning the gap. CDR1 LNHNV and CDR2 YYDKDF come from the germline V gene (reference sequence). In DNA, the CDR3 is TGTGCCACCAGCAGAGATGGGGGCAATCAGCCCCAGCATTTT. It translates to CATSRDGGNQPQHF.

CDR3 sequence (DNA): TGTGCCAGTAGTCAGGGAGGCACAGATACGCAGTATTTT. Protein: CASSQGGTDTQYF. V gene TRBV19 combines with J gene TRBJ2-3; D is tentatively TRBD1 or TRBD2 (5 bases each). The germline V gene encodes CDR1 LNHDA and CDR2 SQIVND (reference sequence). V lost 5 bases, J lost 1 base, and 7 bases lay in between. The CDR3 is made up of 13 amino acids.

This chain uses TRBV7-2 with TRBJ2-3; D call uncertain. The CDR3 extends over 11 amino acids. CDR1 SGHTA and CDR2 FQGNSA come from the germline V gene. V was shortened by 0 bases and J by 5 bases, with 0 bases between the two germline ends. The DNA for the CDR3 is TGTGCCAGCAGCTTAGCAGATACGCAGTATTTT. It encodes CASSLADTQYF.

The rearrangement joins TRBV20-1 to TRBJ1-3; D remains ambiguous. The CDR3 length is 15 residues. The V gene lost 6 bases and the J gene lost 1 base, with 16 bases spanning the gap. Germline V gives CDR1 DFQATT, CDR2 SNEGSKA (reference sequence). Here the CDR3 reads CSALTNRGSGNTIYF. The CDR3 DNA reads as TGCAGTGCCCTGACCAACCGGGGTTCTGGAAACACCATATATTTT.

This sequence joins TRBV11-2 and TRBJ2-5; D unclear. There are 14 residues in the CDR3. Germline values: CDR1 SGHAT, CDR2 FQNNGV. Between the trimmed V and J ends, which lost 1 base and 1 base, there was a span of 7 bases. CDR3 in amino acids: CASSLGGIQETQYF. CDR3 bases: TGTGCCAGCAGCTTAGGGGGAATCCAAGAGACCCAGTACTTC.

The chain has TRBV20-1 and TRBJ1-1; 8 bases match TRBD1. The V gene end was trimmed by 2 bases and the J gene end by 7 bases; junction bases not matched to a gene: 6. Looked up from germline, CDR1 is DFQATT and CDR2 is SNEGSKA (reference sequence). The CDR3 length is 13 residues. The CDR3 region has the DNA TGCAGTGCTAGACCCGCGGGACAGGATGAAGCTTTCTTT. Translation gives CSARPAGQDEAFF.

This clonotype was detected only a few times. The rearrangement joins TRBV18 to TRBJ1-5, with TRBD1 matching over 9 bases. The CDR3 has 14 amino acids. Germline V CDR1 and CDR2: KGHSH, LQKENI. The trim removed 6 bases at V and 6 bases at J, leaving 6 bases unmatched. CDR3 sequence: CASSPGQGSQPQHF. DNA of the CDR3: TGTGCCAGCTCTCCTGGACAGGGGAGTCAGCCCCAGCATTTT.

The chain recombines TRBV5-5 with TRBJ2-2; possible D gene TRBD1, 6 bases. CDR1 SGHKS and CDR2 YYEKEE come from the germline V gene (reference sequence). The CDR3 contains 15 residues. V was trimmed by 4 bases and J by 5 bases, leaving 15 bases between them. Here the CDR3 DNA reads TGTGCCAGCAGCCTCGACCCAACAGGGACCGGGGAGCTGTTTTTT. Translating gives CASSLDPTGTGELFF.

This clonotype was observed a few times. The V and J genes are TRBV19 and TRBJ1-1; 12 nucleotides match TRBD1. V lost 4 bases to trimming and J lost 5 bases; unmatched junction nucleotides: 5. In germline, CDR1 is LNHDA, CDR2 SQIVND (reference sequence). The CDR3 is made up of 15 amino acids. CDR3 in DNA: TGTGCCAGTAGTAGTGGGACAGGGGGCCGAACTGAAGCTTTCTTT. It translates to CASSSGTGGRTEAFF.

The V call is TRBV28, the J call TRBJ1-2; the D gene is possibly TRBD1 (5 bases). V was shortened by 6 bases and J by 4 bases, with 12 bases between the two germline ends. The V gene's germline CDR1 is MDHEN and CDR2 SYDVKM. There are 13 residues in the CDR3. Here the CDR3 reads CASSPGGGYGYTF. In DNA, the CDR3 is TGTGCCAGCAGCCCGGGGGGGGGCTATGGCTACACCTTC.

This clonotype was counted between two and nine times. The chain carries TRBV19 and TRBJ2-5, with 7 bases fitting TRBD1. Germline CDR1 reads LNHDA; CDR2 reads SQIVND (reference sequence). V shed 6 bases and J 2 bases; nucleotides not matched to a gene: 6. The CDR3 length is 14 residues. For the CDR3, the DNA is TGTGCCAGTAGCCGCTCGGGACAGCAAGAGACCCAGTACTTC. This encodes CASSRSGQQETQYF.

J is TRBJ2-5 and V is TRBV7-2, with 11 bases that match TRBD2. V lost 1 base, J lost 4 bases, and 5 bases stayed unmatched. CDR1 is SGHTA and CDR2 is FQGNSA in the germline V gene. The CDR3 extends over 16 amino acids. The CDR3 sequence: CASSLDSGRARETQYF. The CDR3 DNA is TGTGCCAGCAGCTTAGATAGCGGGAGGGCCCGAGAGACCCAGTACTTC.

This chain connects TRBV18 to TRBJ2-7, with unresolved D. V lost 3 bases and J 10 bases, leaving 19 bases between the germline ends. This CDR3 has 14 amino acids. Germline assignment: CDR1 KGHSH and CDR2 LQKENI. In DNA, the CDR3 is TGTGCCAGCTCACCTCAAGGGTTATGGTCTCCACAGTACTTC. Protein: CASSPQGLWSPQYF.

This clonotype was seen only a few times. The V call is TRBV6-5, the J call TRBJ2-3; D call uncertain. Per germline, CDR1 MNHEY and CDR2 SVGAGI. The V and J ends lost 2 bases and 1 base respectively, with 4 bases between them. The length of the CDR3 is 13 residues. The CDR3 DNA reads TGTGCCAGCAGTTACCTCGGCACAGATACGCAGTATTTT. Translating gives CASSYLGTDTQYF.

This clonotype was counted only a few times. V and J are TRBV7-2 and TRBJ2-7, with 9 positions matching TRBD2. The CDR3 consists of 16 residues. J gave up 7 bases and V 0 bases, and 10 bases lay outside the gene matches. Germline values: CDR1 SGHTA, CDR2 FQGNSA. The CDR3 coding sequence is TGTGCCAGCAGCTTAGCGGTTAGCGGGAGATCTGGAGAGCAGTACTTC. This encodes CASSLAVSGRSGEQYF.

V gene TRBV24-1 combines with J gene TRBJ2-3; D not resolved. This CDR3 has 16 residues. CDR1 is KGHDR, CDR2 SFDVKD, per germline. Trimming stripped 4 bases from V and 2 bases from J, with 15 bases between. The CDR3 loop reads CATSDRFLQDTDTQYF. In nucleotides, the CDR3 is TGTGCCACCAGTGACCGCTTCCTACAAGACACAGATACGCAGTATTTT.

This clonotype was found a few times. V usage is TRBV7-3 and J usage is TRBJ1-2; D possibly corresponds to TRBD1 (5 bases). Trimming took off 4 bases at V and 5 bases at J, with 17 bases between the two ends. Per germline, CDR1 SGHTA and CDR2 FQGTGA. The CDR3 has 15 residues. The CDR3 loop is CASSSDGGEKYGYTF. CDR3 DNA: TGTGCCAGCAGCTCGGATGGGGGGGAGAAATATGGCTACACCTTC.

In its sample, this clonotype was seen a few times. The CDR3 loop reads CASSYRPANLANYGYTF. Written as DNA, the CDR3 is TGTGCCAGCAGTTACAGGCCCGCGAATTTAGCTAACTATGGCTACACCTTC. The J gene is TRBJ1-2, the V gene TRBV6-5; unclear D gene. The CDR3 loop spans 17 amino acids. Germline CDR1 reads MNHEY; CDR2 reads SVGAGI. Trimming took 2 bases from V and 0 from J, leaving 16 bases between them.

This chain joins TRBV12-3 or TRBV12-4 and TRBJ1-5; TRBD1 is a possible D gene (5 bases). Trimming stripped 6 bases from V and 4 bases from J, with 13 bases between. The CDR3 extends over 14 amino acids. CDR3 amino acids: CASSPGPQNQPQHF. The CDR3 nucleotides read TGTGCCAGCAGCCCGGGACCGCAAAATCAGCCCCAGCATTTT.

This chain joins TRBV3-1 and TRBJ1-1; a possible D gene is TRBD1 (6 bases). V was cut by 3 bases and J by 4 bases, with 15 bases left in between. CDR1 and CDR2 from the germline V gene are LGHDT and YNNKEL (reference sequence). The CDR3 length is 15 residues. CDR3 in DNA: TGTGCCAGCAGCCAGCTCAGGGGCGGAGGCACTGAAGCTTTCTTT. Its protein product is CASSQLRGGGTEAFF.

This rearrangement joins TRBV11-3 to TRBJ2-3; 7 nucleotides agree with TRBD2. CDR1 and CDR2 (germline): SGHNT, YENEEA. J lost 6 bases, V lost 2 bases, and 5 bases had no gene match. This CDR3 is built from 14 residues. DNA of the CDR3: TGTGCCAGCAGCTTACGCGGGAGCGGGGATACGCAGTATTTT. Translated, it gives CASSLRGSGDTQYF.

Only a few counts were recorded for this clonotype. The V call is TRBV7-2, the J call TRBJ1-5; maybe TRBD1 (5 bases). V was clipped by 1 base and J by 7 bases, with 20 bases between them. This CDR3 has 17 residues. In germline, CDR1 is SGHTA, CDR2 FQGNSA. The CDR3 DNA sequence: TGTGCCAGCAGCTTAGGAGAATATGGAGGGGAAGGACAGCCCCAGCATTTT. Translated: CASSLGEYGGEGQPQHF. The complete variable domain, with remaining parts taken from reference TRBV7-2 and TRBJ1-5, reads GAGVSQSPSNKVTEKGKDVELRCDPISGHTALYWYRQSLGQGLEFLIYFQGNSAPDKSGLPSDRFSAERTGGSVSTLTIQRTQQEDSAVYLCASSLGEYGGEGQPQHFGDGTRLSIL.

J is TRBJ1-6 and V is TRBV6-1; TRBD1 aligns across 9 bases. CDR1 is MNHNS and CDR2 is SASEGT in the germline V gene. The CDR3 has 14 amino acids. V lost 10 bases and J lost 9; bases outside the gene matches: 10. The CDR3 DNA follows: TGTGCCATACAGCCGGGGACAGGGACTTCACCCCTCCACTTT. Encoded protein: CAIQPGTGTSPLHF.

The chain uses TRBV7-2 and TRBJ1-1; D perhaps matches TRBD1 (6 bases). The CDR3 covers 18 residues. The germline V gene has CDR1 SGHTA and CDR2 FQGNSA. Trimming removed 1 base from V and 1 base from J, with 19 bases in between. CDR3 amino acids: CASSLELGTRVSNTEAFF. In nucleotides, the CDR3 is TGTGCCAGCAGCTTAGAGCTTGGGACAAGGGTTTCGAACACTGAAGCTTTCTTT.

There are a few counts of this clonotype. The rearrangement links TRBV27 to TRBJ1-5; 7 bases agree with TRBD1. This CDR3 is 15 amino acids long. Germline V gives CDR1 MNHEY, CDR2 SMNVEV (reference sequence). The junction had 6 bases not matched to a gene; V was cut back by 5 bases and J by 2 bases. CDR3 protein: CASSEMGQRNQPQHF. CDR3 nucleotides: TGTGCCAGCAGTGAGATGGGACAGCGCAATCAGCCCCAGCATTTT.